The 18 T cell receptor beta chains listed next were all sequenced from one sample in a study of cytomegalovirus exposure and HLA in healthy donors. PCR was performed using 60 Vbeta and 13 Jbeta primers. Produced via immunoSEQ multiplex PCR; TCRdb's table is partial and in-frame only. The sample gives 120,000 to 150,000 clones, over 80% of which show up once; 1.2% is in the top ten. Sample: PBMCs. These receptors came from a female donor in good health and CMV-seronegative.

This rearrangement joins TRBV28 to TRBJ1-2; a possible D gene is TRBD1 (5 bases). The V end lost 5 bases, the J end lost 5 bases, and 15 bases lay between the germline ends. This CDR3 is built from 14 residues. CDR1 and CDR2 from the germline V gene are MDHEN and SYDVKM. CDR3 region: CASSPRGGYYGYTF. The CDR3 nucleotides read TGTGCCAGCAGTCCCCGGGGGGGGTATTATGGCTACACCTTC.

This chain connects TRBV27 to TRBJ2-1, with a possible D match to TRBD1 (5 bases). Trimming pared 5 bases from V and 7 bases from J, leaving 12 bases between. Germline values: CDR1 MNHEY, CDR2 SMNVEV (reference sequence). The CDR3 has 13 amino acids. The CDR3, as DNA: TGTGCCAGCAGTCCAGGGTTTCGGAATGAGCAGTTCTTC. This encodes CASSPGFRNEQFF.

This clone came up a few times. The chain combines TRBV4-1 with TRBJ1-1; D gene unclear. Between the trimmed V and J ends, which lost 5 bases and 0 bases, there was a span of 7 bases. This CDR3 is 13 amino acids long. The germline gives CDR1 MGHRA, CDR2 YSYEKL. The CDR3 region is CASSEAVNTEAFF. The CDR3 DNA sequence: TGCGCCAGCAGCGAAGCCGTGAACACTGAAGCTTTCTTT.

The chain couples TRBV13 to TRBJ2-1; 12 nucleotides line up with TRBD2. This CDR3 contains 16 residues. Losses at the gene ends were 5 bases for V and 6 bases for J; bases not matched to a gene: 8. Per germline, CDR1 PRHDT and CDR2 FYEKMQ (reference sequence). In nucleotides, the CDR3 is TGTGCCAGCAGCGCACTGACTAGCGGGGGAGCCAATGAGCAGTTCTTC. It specifies CASSALTSGGANEQFF.

The chain combines TRBV7-2 with TRBJ2-3, with D hard to call. Looked up from germline, CDR1 is SGHTA and CDR2 is FQGNSA. Trimming left V 3 bases short and J 6 bases short, with 7 bases between. This CDR3 is built from 12 residues. For the CDR3, the DNA is TGTGCCAGCAGCTTCAACAAGGATACGCAGTATTTT. Protein sequence: CASSFNKDTQYF.

This clone has a single count. The chain carries TRBV21-1 and TRBJ1-2; the table names TRBD1, a call not compared with the DNA. TRBV21-1 is termed a pseudogene. The CDR3 consists of 17 residues. The DNA of the CDR3 is TGTGCCAGCAGCAATACCCTTCTTGTACAGGGCCACTATGGCTACACCTTC. Its translation: CASSNTLLVQGHYGYTF.

V usage is TRBV9 and J usage is TRBJ2-2, with D possibly matching TRBD1 (6 bases). CDR3 length: 17 residues. CDR1 is SGDLS and CDR2 is YYNGEE in the germline V gene. The V and J ends lost 3 bases and 1 base respectively, with 16 bases between them. The DNA for the CDR3 is TGTGCCAGCAGCGCGACAGGATCCCTTGTGAACACCGGGGAGCTGTTTTTT. As protein: CASSATGSLVNTGELFF.

The V and J genes are TRBV29-1 and TRBJ2-3; D may be TRBD1 (5 bases). Germline V lookup: CDR1 SQVTM, CDR2 ANQGSEA. V gave up 8 bases and J gave up 0 bases, with 9 bases separating them. There are 12 residues in the CDR3. The CDR3 region is CSFAGSTDTQYF. In DNA form, the CDR3 reads TGCAGCTTCGCAGGGAGCACAGATACGCAGTATTTT.

This chain uses TRBV30 with TRBJ1-1, with no clear D. There are 12 residues in the CDR3. The V and J ends lost 4 bases and 0 bases respectively, with 6 bases between them. Germline loops: CDR1 GTSNPN, CDR2 SVGIG (reference sequence). The CDR3 bases are TGTGCCTGGACAGGTGTGAACACTGAAGCTTTCTTT. It yields the protein CAWTGVNTEAFF.

The rearrangement uses TRBV28 and TRBJ1-4, with no clear D. V dropped 2 bases and J dropped 7 bases, with 11 bases sitting between them. From germline, CDR1 is MDHEN and CDR2 SYDVKM. The CDR3 has 14 residues. CDR3 protein: CASSLARFSEKLFF. In DNA form, the CDR3 reads TGTGCCAGCAGTTTAGCGAGATTTAGTGAAAAACTGTTTTTT.

This clone has more than one count but fewer than ten. V is TRBV19 and J is TRBJ2-2, with D possibly matching TRBD2 (5 bases). Germline V CDR1 and CDR2: LNHDA, SQIVND (reference sequence). The germline V and J ends were trimmed by 2 bases and 8 bases, with 12 bases remaining between them. The CDR3 totals 14 residues. The CDR3 protein is CASSIREFSGELFF. In DNA form, the CDR3 reads TGTGCCAGTAGTATAAGGGAGTTTTCGGGGGAGCTGTTTTTT.

V and J are TRBV14 and TRBJ2-2, with D unresolved. There are 15 residues in the CDR3. Per germline, CDR1 SGHDN and CDR2 FVKESK. The ends were cut back, 2 bases at V and 0 bases at J, with 7 bases in the middle. This CDR3 reads CASSQYLSNTGELFF. CDR3 bases: TGTGCCAGCAGCCAATATCTCTCGAACACCGGGGAGCTGTTTTTT.

This clone was counted a single time. The chain couples TRBV14 to TRBJ2-7, with 9 bases aligning to TRBD1. CDR3 length: 15 residues. Germline V gene lookup returns CDR1 SGHDN and CDR2 FVKESK. The trim removed 3 bases at V and 3 bases at J, leaving 6 bases unmatched. DNA of the CDR3: TGTGCCAGCAGCCATGGGACAGGGCGAGGCTACGAGCAGTACTTC. Its translation is CASSHGTGRGYEQYF.

This clone came up once. This rearrangement joins TRBV2 to TRBJ2-7, with D possibly matching TRBD2 (5 bases). Germline-derived CDR1 and CDR2 are SNHLY and FYNNEI. The CDR3 covers 12 residues. V was shortened by 7 bases and J by 6 bases, with 13 bases between the two germline ends. The CDR3 region is CASIIDYGEQYF. CDR3 DNA: TGTGCCAGCATCATTGACTACGGCGAGCAGTACTTC.

The V gene is TRBV6-6, the J gene TRBJ1-5; 8 nucleotides align to TRBD1. The length of the CDR3 is 16 residues. V gave up 10 bases and J gave up 1 base; unmatched junction bases: 12. Germline assignment: CDR1 MNHNY and CDR2 SVGAGI (reference sequence). The CDR3 coding sequence is TGTGCCACCCAAGGACAGGGAGGTTGGAGCAATCAGCCCCAGCATTTT. Translated, it gives CATQGQGGWSNQPQHF.

The rearrangement joins TRBV29-1 to TRBJ2-1, with TRBD2 matching 7 bases. Per the germline V gene, CDR1 is SQVTM and CDR2 is ANQGSEA. The CDR3 totals 14 residues. After removal of 3 bases from V and 4 bases from J, the junction contained 6 bases not matched to a gene. CDR3 nucleotide sequence: TGCAGCGTTGACAGCCAGGGAGGGTACAATGAGCAGTTCTTC. It encodes CSVDSQGGYNEQFF.

The chain has TRBV6-5 and TRBJ2-5, with TRBD2 identical over 12 bases. The V gene end was trimmed by 6 bases and the J gene end by 4 bases; junction bases not matched to a gene: 6. The CDR3 has 15 amino acids. Germline V gene data show CDR1 as MNHEY and CDR2 as SVGAGI. The CDR3 nucleotides read TGTGCCAGCAGACCCAAACTAGCGGGAGGAGAGACCCAGTACTTC. Translating gives CASRPKLAGGETQYF.

The rearrangement links TRBV6-6 to TRBJ2-3; 8 bases match TRBD2. The CDR3 consists of 14 residues. Germline V gives CDR1 MNHNY, CDR2 SVGAGI (reference sequence). The V gene end was trimmed by 6 bases and the J gene end by 4 bases; junction bases not matched to a gene: 6. CDR3: CASSPREGADTQYF. The CDR3 DNA sequence: TGTGCCAGCAGCCCCCGGGAGGGAGCAGATACGCAGTATTTT.